This T cell receptor (beta chain) is drawn from a study of beta chain features in type 1 diabetes. The whole isolated RNA underwent reverse transcription, so sequencing captured expressed TCRB transcripts. TCRdb's copy holds only in-frame clones and misses some; the assay was immunoSEQ multiplex PCR. The top ten hold 0.015% to 0.02% of the sample, which has about 270,000 clones, around an eighth seen once. Germline V gene sequence: CDR1 SGHTA, CDR2 FQGTGA. The CDR3 spans 16 residues. J lost 6 bases, V lost 1 base, and 9 bases had no gene match. As concerns this clone: Its antigen is unknown.

Study results and limitations: Using cDNA template may skew counts toward highly expressing activated cells. Across all four CD4+ subsets, people with type 1 diabetes showed modestly shorter TCRB CDR3s. A pattern of fewer insertions and more deletions at VDJ junctions was seen in type 1 diabetes patients.

Sequencing was carried out using naive CD4+ T cells from blood. This clonotype was obtained from a man aged 25 to 45 with type 1 diabetes. V is TRBV7-3 and J is TRBJ1-2; TRBD1 matches at 9 bases. The CDR3 is CASSLNRRQGENGYTF. DNA of the CDR3: TGTGCCAGCAGCTTAAATCGCCGACAGGGGGAAAATGGCTACACCTTC.